The 13 T cell receptor beta chains given below trace back to one sample, sequenced in a study of blood T cell repertoires in COVID-19 (dated by TCRdb to 2018 to 2021). The method was the immunoSEQ multiplex PCR assay. The immuneACCESS repertoire file appears here via TCRdb, limited to in-frame rearrangements. These files lack a portion of the clones; in checked studies, under half of the deficit traces to unresolved V genes, and the cause of the others is not known. Across this sample there are 150,000 to 200,000 clones, with approximately 95% seen only once. In total, the top ten clones hold roughly 1.9% of the sample. The specimen was peripheral blood. These receptors were obtained from a woman aged 55-70 years with COVID-19, enrolled during active disease.

This chain uses TRBV5-6 with TRBJ2-7; 7 nucleotides line up with TRBD1. Germline V lookup: CDR1 SGHDT, CDR2 YYEEEE. This CDR3 is 14 amino acids long. J gave up 6 bases and V 2 bases, and 8 bases lay outside the gene matches. The CDR3 protein is CASSFEQGTGEQYF. DNA of the CDR3: TGTGCCAGCAGCTTCGAACAGGGGACGGGCGAGCAGTACTTC. Based on the CDR3 plus reference TRBV5-6 and TRBJ2-7, the full variable domain is DAGVTQSPTHLIKTRGQQVTLRCSPKSGHDTVSWYQQALGQGPQFIFQYYEEEERQRGNFPDRFSGHQFPNYSSELNVNALLLGDSALYLCASSFEQGTGEQYFGPGTRLTVT.

The rearrangement joins TRBV10-2 to TRBJ1-2; 8 bases line up with TRBD1. The CDR3 is made up of 14 amino acids. The V segment lost 4 bases and the J segment 2 bases; nucleotides outside the gene matches: 3. Germline lookup yields CDR1 WSHSY and CDR2 SAAADI. The CDR3 DNA reads TGCGCCAGCAGTGGCTGGACAGGGAACTATGGCTACACCTTC. This gives the protein CASSGWTGNYGYTF.

The chain joins TRBV6-2 or TRBV6-3 to TRBJ2-2; D possibly corresponds to TRBD2 (6 bases). CDR1 is MNHEY and CDR2 is SVGEGT in the germline V gene. Trimming shortened V by 5 bases and J by 3 bases, and 13 bases separated the two germline ends. The CDR3 loop spans 15 amino acids. The CDR3 sequence: CASSTPRRDTGELFF. The CDR3 DNA sequence: TGTGCCAGCAGTACCCCTAGGAGGGACACCGGGGAGCTGTTTTTT.

V gene TRBV6-6 combines with J gene TRBJ2-6; D remains unclear. V was pared by 2 bases and J by 0 bases, with 5 bases between. Germline assignment: CDR1 MNHNY and CDR2 SVGAGI (reference sequence). CDR3 length: 15 amino acids. This CDR3 is CASSYSYSGANVLTF. The CDR3 DNA sequence: TGTGCCAGCAGTTACAGCTACTCTGGGGCCAACGTCCTGACTTTC.

The CDR3 loop reads CASGGRSYNEQFF. CDR3 DNA: TGTGCCAGTGGGGGCCGCTCCTACAATGAGCAGTTCTTC. The genes are TRBV6-5 and TRBJ2-1; D perhaps matches TRBD1 (6 bases). This CDR3 region has 13 residues. Germline lookup yields CDR1 MNHEY and CDR2 SVGAGI. Trimming took off 9 bases at V and 0 bases at J, with 9 bases between the two ends.

The chain employs TRBV19 and TRBJ2-2; 8 nucleotides agree with TRBD1. Germline trimming cut 6 bases from V and 4 bases from J; bases unmatched to any gene: 10. Per germline, CDR1 LNHDA and CDR2 SQIVND (reference sequence). The CDR3 runs to 16 residues. The CDR3 region has the DNA TGTGCCAGTAGCCTACCCCACAGGGGGGTCACCGGGGAGCTGTTTTTT. This translates into CASSLPHRGVTGELFF.

The chain uses TRBV21-1 and TRBJ2-3; the table assigns TRBD1, which was not confirmed against the DNA. TRBV21-1 has pseudogene status. This CDR3 is built from 18 residues. The CDR3, as DNA: TGTGCCAGCAGCAAAAGTTCACAGACAGGCCTCCCCGCAGATACGCAGTATTTT. This encodes CASSKSSQTGLPADTQYF.

The gene calls are TRBV19 and TRBJ2-5; 7 bases align to TRBD2. Per the germline V gene, CDR1 is LNHDA and CDR2 is SQIVND (reference sequence). The CDR3 length is 17 residues. Germline trimming cut 6 bases from V and 2 bases from J; bases unmatched to any gene: 15. The CDR3 DNA reads TGTGCCAGTAGCCCGAACGGGCGGCGGGGGAGACAAGAGACCCAGTACTTC. Translation: CASSPNGRRGRQETQYF.

This chain joins TRBV18 and TRBJ2-7; 7 bases fit TRBD1. The CDR3 length is 13 residues. The J segment lost 3 bases and the V segment lost 6 bases, leaving 5 bases of the junction unmatched. Germline V lookup: CDR1 KGHSH, CDR2 LQKENI. The CDR3 sequence is CASSPGQNYEQYF. The CDR3 DNA sequence: TGTGCCAGCTCCCCGGGACAGAACTACGAGCAGTACTTC.

This sequence joins TRBV7-2 and TRBJ2-7, with 8 bases aligning to TRBD1. V lost 8 bases to trimming and J lost 2 bases; unmatched junction nucleotides: 5. CDR1 and CDR2 (germline): SGHTA, FQGNSA. This CDR3 has 13 amino acids. CDR3 coding DNA: TGTGCCAGCGCGACAGGGGACACCTACGAGCAGTACTTC. Its protein is CASATGDTYEQYF.

The gene calls are TRBV6-5 and TRBJ1-4; D remains ambiguous. This CDR3 spans 15 amino acids. The V gene lost 0 bases and the J gene lost 5 bases, with 10 bases spanning the gap. Germline CDR1 reads MNHEY; CDR2 reads SVGAGI. CDR3: CASSYSWAGNEKLFF. The DNA for the CDR3 is TGTGCCAGCAGTTACTCCTGGGCAGGCAATGAAAAACTGTTTTTT.

This CDR3 is CASTGGQGSEQYF. The CDR3 coding sequence is TGTGCCAGTACAGGGGGACAGGGTTCCGAGCAGTACTTC. The chain links TRBV6-5 to TRBJ2-7, with TRBD1 matching 9 bases. The CDR3 loop spans 13 amino acids. Germline V CDR1 and CDR2: MNHEY, SVGAGI. The V and J ends lost 9 bases and 6 bases, in that order; junction bases with no gene match: 9.

CDR3 nucleotide sequence: TGTGCCAGCAGCTCACGACAGGGGGCCCAAGAGACCCAGTACTTC. It translates to CASSSRQGAQETQYF. The chain combines TRBV5-4 with TRBJ2-5; TRBD1 aligns across 10 bases. The V and J ends lost 3 bases and 1 base, in that order; junction bases with no gene match: 3. There are 15 residues in the CDR3. CDR1 and CDR2 from the germline V gene are SGHNT and YYREEE (reference sequence).